This T cell receptor beta chain was profiled in a study of T cells in Graves' hyperthyroidism and ophthalmopathy. On the study more broadly: At initial diagnosis, before any treatment had begun, peripheral blood was obtained.

Germline CDR1 is SGHAT and CDR2 is FQNNGV. The CDR3 sequence is 11 residues long. Trimming pared 6 bases from V and 9 bases from J, leaving 9 bases between. Study-wide points: Also found in blood were most expanded thyroid clonotypes above 0.001.

This clonotype was found many times. Its antigen is still unknown. Researchers amplified the TCR beta CDR3 regions from RNA transcripts. The study used the HTBI primer set for a first-round RT-PCR of the TCR CDR3. Each CDR3 protein gets one entry after TCRdb re-called the multiplex PCR reads with MiXCR. The sample has about 250,000 distinct CDR3 sequences, 20% to 25% seen once; the top ten hold around 64%. The cohort's ophthalmopathy patients, a group with duration under 3 months, had a Clinical Activity Score of at least 3 and a NOSPECS grade of at least 4. The chain has TRBV11-2 and TRBJ2-1, with unresolved D. This receptor was taken from a man aged 30 to 39 with Graves' ophthalmopathy. Sequencing was carried out using blood. CDR3 loop: CASSEAVEQFF. Written as DNA, the CDR3 is TGTGCCAGCAGTGAGGCGGTTGAGCAGTTCTTC.